This T cell receptor beta chain was retrieved from a study of blood T cell repertoires in COVID-19. Method: immunoSEQ multiplex PCR; TCRdb's copy keeps in-frame clones and lacks some. The sample includes 400,000 to 550,000 clones, 70% to 90% of them seen just once. The CDR3 totals 16 residues. Germline V gives CDR1 LNHDA, CDR2 SQIVND (reference sequence). The trim removed 4 bases at V and 3 bases at J, leaving 4 bases unmatched. This sequence originates from a woman younger than 30 with acute COVID-19. The sequenced sample consisted of PBMCs or T cells enriched from blood (not recorded which). The rearrangement links TRBV19 to TRBJ2-1; 12 bases fit TRBD2. For the CDR3, the DNA is TGTGCCAGTAGTAAGACTAGCGGGGGATTCTACAATGAGCAGTTCTTC. As protein: CASSKTSGGFYNEQFF. Complete variable domain (other parts from reference TRBV19 and TRBJ2-1): DGGITQSPKYLFRKEGQNVTLSCEQNLNHDAMYWYRQDPGQGLRLIYYSQIVNDFQKGDIAEGYSVSREKKESFPLTVTSAQKNPTAFYLCASSKTSGGFYNEQFFGPGTRLTVL.